Listed here are 29 T cell receptor beta chains from one sample, sequenced in a study of cytomegalovirus exposure and HLA in healthy donors. Both 60 Vbeta primers and 13 Jbeta primers went into the PCR. Profiled with immunoSEQ multiplex PCR; TCRdb holds only in-frame clones, not every one. In total, the table holds about 20,000 clones. Sequenced sample: PBMCs. The receptors stem from a man aged 55 to 70 in good health and CMV-seropositive.

The rearrangement uses TRBV5-1 and TRBJ1-4; D uncertain. V was shortened by 1 base and J by 8 bases, with 18 bases between the two germline ends. The CDR3 length is 16 residues. Germline CDR1 reads SGHRS; CDR2 reads YFSETQ. This chain's CDR3 is CASSLRSGGPGEKLFF. The CDR3 nucleotides read TGCGCCAGCAGCTTGAGGTCAGGAGGGCCTGGGGAAAAACTGTTTTTT.

The chain employs TRBV5-1 and TRBJ2-3; unclear D gene. The CDR3 contains 15 residues. V was clipped by 0 bases and J by 2 bases, with 10 bases between them. CDR1 and CDR2 (germline): SGHRS, YFSETQ. The CDR3 DNA reads TGCGCCAGCAGCTTGGCTCCGGGTTTCACAGATACGCAGTATTTT. Translated, it gives CASSLAPGFTDTQYF.

The CDR3 loop reads CASIRTGGADTQYF. The DNA for the CDR3 is TGTGCCAGTATTCGGACTGGAGGCGCAGATACGCAGTATTTT. This chain connects TRBV19 to TRBJ2-3; maybe TRBD2 (5 bases). The CDR3 has 14 residues. Per germline, CDR1 LNHDA and CDR2 SQIVND (reference sequence). V lost 7 bases and J 4 bases, leaving 15 bases between the germline ends.

V usage is TRBV9 and J usage is TRBJ1-5; 10 positions match TRBD1. The length of the CDR3 is 16 residues. V lost 0 bases and J lost 6; bases outside the gene matches: 6. The germline V gene has CDR1 SGDLS and CDR2 YYNGEE. The CDR3 DNA follows: TGTGCCAGCAGCGTAGGTGGACAGGGGGACGGTCAGCCCCAGCATTTT. This encodes CASSVGGQGDGQPQHF.

V usage is TRBV29-1 and J usage is TRBJ2-7; D is possibly TRBD1 (6 bases). V gave up 6 bases and J gave up 2 bases, with 11 bases separating them. CDR3 size: 12 residues. Germline V gene sequence: CDR1 SQVTM, CDR2 ANQGSEA. DNA for the CDR3: TGCAGCGTATGGACAGCTGCCTACGAGCAGTACTTC. This encodes CSVWTAAYEQYF.

The chain joins TRBV14 to TRBJ1-2, with unresolved D. The CDR3 spans 15 residues. Germline V CDR1 and CDR2: SGHDN, FVKESK. Trimming took 0 bases from V and 4 from J, leaving 12 bases between them. The CDR3 bases are TGTGCCAGCAGCCAAGATTTGGGAGGGTTCTATGGCTACACCTTC. This gives the protein CASSQDLGGFYGYTF.

The chain links TRBV6-5 to TRBJ2-7; D is perhaps TRBD1 (6 bases). The V and J ends lost 4 bases and 2 bases respectively, with 15 bases between them. Per germline, CDR1 MNHEY and CDR2 SVGAGI. This CDR3 has 15 amino acids. Here the CDR3 DNA reads TGTGCCAGCAGTTCCCTTAGGACAGAAACCTACGAGCAGTACTTC. This gives the protein CASSSLRTETYEQYF.

The chain combines TRBV29-1 with TRBJ2-3; D remains unclear. The CDR3 has 11 residues. V lost 5 bases to trimming and J lost 4 bases, with 7 bases between them. Germline V gene sequence: CDR1 SQVTM, CDR2 ANQGSEA. This CDR3 reads CSVREPDTQYF. The DNA for the CDR3 is TGCAGCGTTCGAGAACCAGATACGCAGTATTTT.

The chain links TRBV30 to TRBJ1-1, with D possibly being TRBD1 (5 bases). The germline V and J ends were trimmed by 0 bases and 2 bases, with 10 bases remaining between them. The CDR3 runs to 14 residues. CDR1 is GTSNPN, CDR2 SVGIG, per germline (reference sequence). Written as DNA, the CDR3 is TGTGCCTGGAGTGTCGGGACTCTTAACACTGAAGCTTTCTTT. Translating it yields CAWSVGTLNTEAFF.

The chain joins TRBV5-1 to TRBJ2-1, with TRBD1 as a possible D gene (6 bases). Deletions cut 5 bases from V and 8 bases from J, with 23 bases between. CDR1 SGHRS and CDR2 YFSETQ come from the germline V gene. The CDR3 runs to 16 residues. Written as DNA, the CDR3 is TGCGCCAGCAGTACAACTACAGGGTCGGGACAATATGAGCAGTTCTTC. Its translation: CASSTTTGSGQYEQFF.

The chain carries TRBV25-1 and TRBJ1-2, with D perhaps matching TRBD1 (6 bases). Trimming took 6 bases from V and 2 from J, leaving 10 bases between them. The CDR3 has 13 residues. Germline CDR1 MGHDK, CDR2 SYGVNS. CDR3 region: CASSGGGNYGYTF. The DNA of the CDR3 is TGTGCCAGCAGCGGCGGGGGCAACTATGGCTACACCTTC.

The V gene is TRBV18, the J gene TRBJ2-7, with 7 bases lining up with TRBD1. The CDR3 has 14 residues. Trimming removed 1 base from V and 4 bases from J; junction bases left unmatched: 4. Germline CDR1 reads KGHSH; CDR2 reads LQKENI. The CDR3 sequence is CASSPRTGAYEQYF. The DNA of the CDR3 is TGTGCCAGCTCACCACGAACAGGGGCGTACGAGCAGTACTTC.

The chain uses TRBV6-5 and TRBJ2-1; tentative D call: TRBD1 (6 bases). V was trimmed by 6 bases and J by 5 bases, leaving 14 bases between them. This CDR3 comprises 14 residues. Germline CDR1 is MNHEY and CDR2 is SVGAGI. CDR3 in DNA: TGTGCCAGCAGCGAACAGGGATTTAACAATGAGCAGTTCTTC. Its protein is CASSEQGFNNEQFF.

The V call is TRBV4-2, the J call TRBJ1-2; TRBD1 matches at 9 bases. Trimming at V came to 5 bases and at J to 6 bases, leaving 10 bases not matched to a gene. The CDR3 covers 15 residues. Germline V CDR1 and CDR2: LGHNA, YNFKEQ. CDR3 in DNA: TGTGCCAGCAGCGCCACAGGGGGCAGGGCTAATGGCTACACCTTC. Amino acid sequence: CASSATGGRANGYTF.

The V and J genes are TRBV27 and TRBJ1-3; 10 bases align to TRBD1. The germline V gene has CDR1 MNHEY and CDR2 SMNVEV (reference sequence). The junction had 0 bases not matched to a gene; V was cut back by 5 bases and J by 2 bases. The length of the CDR3 is 14 residues. CDR3 in DNA: TGTGCCAGCAGTGACAGGGGGCCTGGAAACACCATATATTTT. Its protein product is CASSDRGPGNTIYF.

V is TRBV10-3 and J is TRBJ2-3, with 14 bases fitting TRBD2. In germline, CDR1 is ENHRY, CDR2 SYGVKD. The ends lost 4 bases at V and 0 bases at J; junction bases unmatched: 6. The length of the CDR3 is 18 residues. CDR3 sequence (DNA): TGTGCCATCAGTGGAAGACTAGCGGGAGGGCCCAGCACAGATACGCAGTATTTT. As protein: CAISGRLAGGPSTDTQYF.

This chain uses TRBV4-1 with TRBJ1-1, with a tentative D call TRBD1 (6 bases). CDR1 MGHRA and CDR2 YSYEKL come from the germline V gene. The V gene lost 1 base and the J gene lost 0 bases, with 15 bases spanning the gap. This CDR3 has 17 amino acids. The CDR3 DNA follows: TGCGCCAGCAGCCAAGGGGGGAGGGGGGAGGTGAACACTGAAGCTTTCTTT. It yields the protein CASSQGGRGEVNTEAFF.

This chain links TRBV5-1 with TRBJ2-7; D possibly corresponds to TRBD2 (6 bases). The CDR3 totals 16 residues. V was clipped by 4 bases and J by 4 bases, with 21 bases between them. Germline V gene sequence: CDR1 SGHRS, CDR2 YFSETQ. The CDR3 DNA reads as TGCGCCAGCAGCGCCGGGACTCTTACAAGGGGTTACGAGCAGTACTTC. It is translated as CASSAGTLTRGYEQYF.

The rearrangement links TRBV5-6 to TRBJ2-7; TRBD2 agrees at 9 bases. Trimming took 5 bases from V and 1 from J; bases not matched to a gene: 7. Germline-derived CDR1 and CDR2 are SGHDT and YYEEEE. This CDR3 is 15 amino acids long. For the CDR3, the DNA is TGTGCCAGCAGTCTTAGCGGGAGTAGGTCCTACGAGCAGTACTTC. Protein: CASSLSGSRSYEQYF. Full variable domain (remainder filled in from reference TRBV5-6 and TRBJ2-7): DAGVTQSPTHLIKTRGQQVTLRCSPKSGHDTVSWYQQALGQGPQFIFQYYEEEERQRGNFPDRFSGHQFPNYSSELNVNALLLGDSALYLCASSLSGSRSYEQYFGPGTRLTVT.

This chain links TRBV7-9 with TRBJ2-3, with a tentative D call TRBD2 (6 bases). Deletions cut 1 base from V and 2 bases from J, with 13 bases between. Germline CDR1 SEHNR, CDR2 FQNEAQ (reference sequence). The CDR3 loop spans 16 amino acids. CDR3 region: CASSLVDGSPTDTQYF. Here the CDR3 DNA reads TGTGCCAGCAGCTTAGTAGACGGGAGTCCCACAGATACGCAGTATTTT.

This sequence joins TRBV25-1 and TRBJ2-7, with D perhaps TRBD2 (7 bases). CDR3 length: 15 amino acids. Germline V gene lookup returns CDR1 MGHDK and CDR2 SYGVNS. V was trimmed by 5 bases and J by 4 bases, leaving 18 bases between them. The CDR3 region is CASSLSRGGRYEQYF. CDR3 DNA: TGTGCCAGCAGTCTAAGTAGGGGGGGTCGATACGAGCAGTACTTC.

This chain uses TRBV29-1 with TRBJ2-7, with TRBD2 matching over 12 bases. Per germline, CDR1 SQVTM and CDR2 ANQGSEA. V lost 5 bases, J lost 6 bases, and 11 bases stayed unmatched. This CDR3 spans 15 amino acids. The CDR3 sequence is CSVQPLAGGRREQYF. CDR3 DNA: TGCAGCGTTCAACCTCTAGCGGGAGGGCGGCGCGAGCAGTACTTC.

The chain links TRBV7-9 to TRBJ2-7; 8 bases match TRBD1. Germline V gene lookup returns CDR1 SEHNR and CDR2 FQNEAQ (reference sequence). Unmatched junction bases numbered 8, after V lost 5 bases and J lost 2 bases. This CDR3 region has 15 residues. The CDR3 DNA is TGTGCCAGCAGCGACTACCGGGACAGGACCTACGAGCAGTACTTC. Translation: CASSDYRDRTYEQYF. The variable domain in full, with the rest retrieved from reference TRBV7-9 and TRBJ2-7, is DTGVSQNPRHKITKRGQNVTFRCDPISEHNRLYWYRQTLGQGPEFLTYFQNEAQLEKSRLLSDRFSAERPKGSFSTLEIQRTEQGDSAMYLCASSDYRDRTYEQYFGPGTRLTVT.

The rearrangement links TRBV19 to TRBJ2-2; 10 nucleotides line up with TRBD2. Germline V gene data show CDR1 as LNHDA and CDR2 as SQIVND (reference sequence). V shed 3 bases, J shed 6 bases, and the junction held 4 bases outside the gene matches. The CDR3 contains 15 residues. The CDR3 nucleotides read TGTGCCAGTAGTATCGGGCTAGCGGGAGCCGGGGAGCTGTTTTTT. Protein product: CASSIGLAGAGELFF.

V usage is TRBV18 and J usage is TRBJ1-2, with 8 nucleotides matching TRBD1. This CDR3 contains 16 residues. The V gene's germline CDR1 is KGHSH and CDR2 LQKENI. J gave up 4 bases and V 2 bases, and 9 bases lay outside the gene matches. CDR3 DNA sequence: TGTGCCAGCTCACCAGGACAGGGACTATCATTCTATGGCTACACCTTC. Its protein is CASSPGQGLSFYGYTF. The full variable domain, completed using reference TRBV18 and TRBJ1-2, is NAGVMQNPRHLVRRRGQEARLRCSPMKGHSHVYWYRQLPEEGLKFMVYLQKENIIDESGMPKERFSAEFPKEGPSILRIQQVVRGDSAAYFCASSPGQGLSFYGYTFGSGTRLTVV.

The V and J genes are TRBV6-5 and TRBJ1-5; a possible D gene is TRBD1 (5 bases). The CDR3 totals 15 residues. V was clipped by 7 bases and J by 1 base, with 14 bases between them. The germline gives CDR1 MNHEY, CDR2 SVGAGI. The CDR3 sequence is CASTPGLRSNQPQHF. CDR3 coding DNA: TGTGCCAGCACCCCAGGGTTAAGGAGCAATCAGCCCCAGCATTTT.

The J gene is TRBJ2-1, the V gene TRBV5-1; possibly TRBD1 for D (6 bases). The CDR3 extends over 17 amino acids. Between the trimmed V and J ends, which lost 1 base and 1 base, there was a span of 15 bases. Germline V gene lookup returns CDR1 SGHRS and CDR2 YFSETQ. CDR3 in amino acids: CASSLSSTGISYNEQFF. In DNA form, the CDR3 reads TGCGCCAGCAGCTTGTCGTCCACAGGGATTTCCTACAATGAGCAGTTCTTC.

The genes are TRBV4-2 and TRBJ2-6, with D possibly matching TRBD1 (6 bases). CDR3 size: 16 residues. Trimming shortened V by 4 bases and J by 2 bases, and 12 bases separated the two germline ends. Germline CDR1 LGHNA, CDR2 YNFKEQ. CDR3 protein: CASSRGDTAGANVLTF. The CDR3 DNA is TGTGCCAGCAGCCGAGGGGACACAGCTGGGGCCAACGTCCTGACTTTC.

The rearrangement uses TRBV14 and TRBJ2-7; possibly TRBD2 for D (6 bases). V was shortened by 0 bases and J by 7 bases, with 16 bases between the two germline ends. The germline gives CDR1 SGHDN, CDR2 FVKESK. The CDR3 loop spans 15 amino acids. This chain's CDR3 is CASSQETGGMREQYF. For the CDR3, the DNA is TGTGCCAGCAGCCAAGAAACCGGGGGAATGCGTGAGCAGTACTTC. Looking up the rest from reference TRBV14 and TRBJ2-7 gives the full variable domain: EAGVTQFPSHSVIEKGQTVTLRCDPISGHDNLYWYRRVMGKEIKFLLHFVKESKQDESGMPNNRFLAERTGGTYSTLKVQPAELEDSGVYFCASSQETGGMREQYFGPGTRLTVT.